Included here is one TCR beta chain sequence, with context. The record originates from a study of blood T cell repertoires in COVID-19. Overall study: The United States, Italy and Spain were the sources of the acute and convalescent COVID-19 samples. T cells, B-cell-depleted T cells, or PBMCs provided the cDNA or gDNA that served as material.

Seattle's enrolled individuals joined amid active infection and were then monitored longitudinally. Germline V gene data show CDR1 as SGHRS and CDR2 as YFSETQ. With 4 bases clipped from V and 5 bases from J, the junction kept 3 bases outside the gene matches. The CDR3 has 12 amino acids. Original processing notes: Estimated nucleated cell counts came from reference gene primer amplification. Generated by immunoSEQ multiplex PCR, the TCRdb table keeps only in-frame clones and is missing some. The V and J calls and the clone size are those of that table, but D and trimming were determined from the DNA. The data contain roughly 570,000 clones, 85% to 90% of them singletons.

This receptor was obtained from a woman aged 45-59 years with COVID-19, enrolled during active disease. Sequencing was performed on peripheral blood. The J gene is TRBJ2-7, the V gene TRBV5-1; 7 nucleotides align to TRBD1. The CDR3 DNA reads TGCGCCAGCAGCCAGGGGGACCACGAGCAGTACTTC. Translating it yields CASSQGDHEQYF.